One and the same sample provided the 2 T cell receptor beta chains below, sequenced in a study of blood T cell repertoires in COVID-19. Repertoires were generated with immunoSEQ multiplex PCR, while TCRdb's copy carries only in-frame clones and drops some. This sample yields more than 100,000 clones, of which roughly four fifths are seen a single time; around 4.5% belongs to the top ten. The source material was peripheral blood. The receptor set was obtained from a woman aged 70-85 years with acute or convalescent COVID-19.

V is TRBV19 and J is TRBJ1-1; D might be TRBD1 (5 bases). This CDR3 comprises 13 residues. The V gene lost 5 bases and the J gene lost 3 bases, with 10 bases spanning the gap. Germline loops: CDR1 LNHDA, CDR2 SQIVND (reference sequence). CDR3 protein: CASSAGIDTEAFF. In nucleotides, the CDR3 is TGTGCCAGTAGTGCAGGGATTGACACTGAAGCTTTCTTT.

The V call is TRBV6-5, the J call TRBJ1-3, with TRBD1 as a possible D gene (5 bases). The V end lost 8 bases, the J end lost 0 bases, and 14 bases lay between the germline ends. Germline V gives CDR1 MNHEY, CDR2 SVGAGI. CDR3 length: 15 amino acids. Here the CDR3 reads CASRPGGLSGNTIYF. Written as DNA, the CDR3 is TGTGCCAGCCGCCCGGGGGGACTCTCTGGAAACACCATATATTTT.